This record covers a single T cell receptor (beta chain). This entry belongs to a study of technical replicates of blood from a handful of donors. Only in-frame clones appear in the TCRdb table, and some are missing; sequencing was by immunoSEQ multiplex PCR. The sample lists about 100,000 clones, 90% to 97% seen once, with 0.2% to 0.25% in the top ten. Germline V gives CDR1 SQVTM, CDR2 ANQGSEA. The CDR3 runs to 16 residues. With 2 bases clipped from V and 2 bases from J, the junction kept 8 bases outside the gene matches. The TCR was taken from a human donor in good health. The chain uses TRBV29-1 and TRBJ2-1; the match to TRBD2 covers 8 bases. Sequenced: T cells isolated from PBMCs. CDR3 sequence (DNA): TGCAGCGTTGAATTCCAGAGCGGGAGCGCCTACAATGAGCAGTTCTTC. Its translation: CSVEFQSGSAYNEQFF.